The sequence of this TCR beta chain was determined in a study of siplizumab effects on memory and regulatory T cells. Study outcomes and limitations: Proliferating siplizumab-culture Treg suppressive function went unconfirmed. Mappable alloreactive CD4+ clones came from Treg cells around three quarters of the time on average with siplizumab, against approximately 26% in controls. The naive T cell population seemed more diverse than memory cells and seemed a major contributor to the alloresponse.

As for this clone: Its target is not known.

TCR templates numbering some 10^5 were assayed per sample. The table came from immunoSEQ multiplex PCR; TCRdb's copy has only in-frame clones and leaves some out. Of roughly 100,000 clones listed, roughly 91% were seen once; the top ten hold 0.32%. This sequence originates from a human donor in good health. The specimen was CD4+ T cells sorted from blood.

This CDR3 reads CASTRIGNTEAFF. The CDR3 region has the DNA TGTGCCAGCACACGGATTGGGAACACTGAAGCTTTCTTT. The J gene is TRBJ1-1, the V gene TRBV6-6; D remains unclear. The CDR3 covers 13 residues. V lost 7 bases to trimming and J lost 1 base, with 10 bases between them. Germline values: CDR1 MNHNY, CDR2 SVGAGI (reference sequence).